This T cell receptor (beta chain) is drawn from a study of early stage breast cancer tumors. Across the study: Each sample averaged approximately 9.7-fold read coverage.

Study-wide findings and caveats: Unsorted bulk genomic DNA sequencing lacked pairing and functional marker data.

Assay used: immunoSEQ multiplex PCR; TCRdb lists only in-frame clones, some missing. Found here are 55,000 to 70,000 clones, less than 90% of them singletons; the top ten hold 4% to 5%. Germline V lookup: CDR1 GTSNPN, CDR2 SVGIG (reference sequence). The CDR3 runs to 20 residues. V dropped 0 bases and J dropped 0; count of bases not matched to a gene: 10. On this clone itself: Its antigen is currently unknown.

The chain couples TRBV30 to TRBJ2-4, with TRBD2 matching over 14 bases. The sample consisted of blood. The source of this sequence is a person aged 35-50 years with breast cancer. In nucleotides, the CDR3 is TGTGCCTGGAGTGTATCGCGGACTAGCGGGAGGCACCTAGCCAAAAACATTCAGTACTTC. Encoded protein: CAWSVSRTSGRHLAKNIQYF. Full variable domain (remainder filled in from reference TRBV30 and TRBJ2-4): SQTIHQWPATLVQPVGSPLSLECTVEGTSNPNLYWYRQAAGRGLQLLFYSVGIGQISSEVPQNLSASRPQDRQFILSSKKLLLSDSGFYLCAWSVSRTSGRHLAKNIQYFGAGTRLSVL.